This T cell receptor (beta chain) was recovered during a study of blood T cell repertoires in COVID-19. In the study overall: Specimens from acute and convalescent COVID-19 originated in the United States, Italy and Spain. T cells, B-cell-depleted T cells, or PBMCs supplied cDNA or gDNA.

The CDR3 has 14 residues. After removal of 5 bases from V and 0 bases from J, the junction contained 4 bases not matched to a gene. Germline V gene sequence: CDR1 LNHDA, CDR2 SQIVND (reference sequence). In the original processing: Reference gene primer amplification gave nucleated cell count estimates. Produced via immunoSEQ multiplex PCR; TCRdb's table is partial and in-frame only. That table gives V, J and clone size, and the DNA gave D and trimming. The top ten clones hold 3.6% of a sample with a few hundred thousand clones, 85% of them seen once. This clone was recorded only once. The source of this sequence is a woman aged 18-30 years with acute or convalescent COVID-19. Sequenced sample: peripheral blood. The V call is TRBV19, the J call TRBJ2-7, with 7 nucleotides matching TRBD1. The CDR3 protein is CASSPRDSSYEQYF. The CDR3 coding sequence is TGTGCCAGTAGTCCCCGGGACAGCTCCTACGAGCAGTACTTC.